The T cell receptor beta chain described here comes from a study of T cell responses to AZD1222 COVID-19 vaccine. The overall study: Recipients boosted at about 4 weeks or about 12 weeks are pooled. Study conclusions and caveats: Females made up more of the donors, who were largely white British, and clonal diversity may have come out too low. Nearly half of spike-specific TCRs reportedly go after variant regions that carry no mutations.

In regard to this clone: Its antigen remains unknown.

The CDR3 has 13 amino acids. The J segment lost 3 bases and the V segment lost 6 bases, leaving 3 bases of the junction unmatched. Germline V gene data show CDR1 as SGHAT and CDR2 as FQDESV (reference sequence). Sequencing used immunoSEQ multiplex PCR; TCRdb keeps in-frame clones, though not all of them. The table shows 100,000 to 150,000 clones, with approximately 89% occurring only once. The specimen comprised peripheral blood, sampled on day 0 of AZD1222 vaccination. The TCR originated in an adult in good health. The chain combines TRBV11-1 with TRBJ2-5; 8 positions agree with TRBD1. CDR3 sequence reads: CASRSDREETQYF. The CDR3 region has the DNA TGTGCCAGCAGATCGGACAGGGAAGAGACCCAGTACTTC.